This record concerns one T cell receptor beta chain sequence. What it binds is not known. The data derive from a study of T-cell memory formation after mild COVID-19. As for the study in general: TCR clusters were largely donor specific.

Study-wide findings and caveats: Researchers could not confirm that second-wave clones peaking on day 37 targeted SARS-CoV-2. Day 15 to 85 contractors were CD4/CD8 balanced; later expanders leaned CD4+.

Germline CDR1 is SGDLS and CDR2 is YYNGEE. The CDR3 is 17 residues long. V lost 0 bases and J lost 1; bases outside the gene matches: 7. Constant-segment primers were used for 5'RACE, and the resulting TCR alpha and TCR beta cDNA libraries carried sample barcodes and UMIs. Each CDR3 protein is one row after TCRdb ran MiXCR on the 5' RACE reads. The data show hundreds of thousands of distinct CDR3 sequences, around 28% seen once. The TCR was taken from an adult woman who had mild COVID-19 (a few samples of this study predate the infection). Cell type and time point are not known. The chain links TRBV9 to TRBJ2-1, with 7 nucleotides matching TRBD2. Sequencing was carried out using PBMCs or a T cell subset sorted from them (not recorded which). The CDR3 nucleotides are TGTGCCAGCAGCGTAGGCTTGGACGGGGGGTCCTACAATGAGCAGTTCTTC. Amino acids: CASSVGLDGGSYNEQFF.